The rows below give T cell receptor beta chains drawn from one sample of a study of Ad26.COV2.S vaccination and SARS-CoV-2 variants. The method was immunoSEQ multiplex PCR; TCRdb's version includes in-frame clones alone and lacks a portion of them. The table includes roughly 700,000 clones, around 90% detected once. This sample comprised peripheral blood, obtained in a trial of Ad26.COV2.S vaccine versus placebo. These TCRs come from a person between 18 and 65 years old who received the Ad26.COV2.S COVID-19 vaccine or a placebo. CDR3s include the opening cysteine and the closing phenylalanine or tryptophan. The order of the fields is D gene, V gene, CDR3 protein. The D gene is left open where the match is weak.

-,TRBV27,CASSFGPSGDSTDTQYF
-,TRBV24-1,CATSVASGWDNEQFF
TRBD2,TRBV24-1,CATSDFPREGRETQYF
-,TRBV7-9,CASSFGGNYGYTF
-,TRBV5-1,CASSIGVHEQYF
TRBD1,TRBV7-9,CASSFLQGAGGYTF
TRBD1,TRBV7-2,CASSPGTGSLPYGYTF
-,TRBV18,CASSLAGYEQYF
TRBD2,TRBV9,CASSGTGTSGRRLHEQYF
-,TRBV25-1,CASSAELNQPQHF
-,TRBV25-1,CASRLSGDNYGYTF
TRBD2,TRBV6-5,CASLRTSGGEVFF
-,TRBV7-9,CASSMWGNTEAFF
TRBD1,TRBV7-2,CASSLEGTGSNQPQHF
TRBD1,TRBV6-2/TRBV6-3,CASSSQGVGYGYTF
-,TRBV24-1,CATSGNGELFF
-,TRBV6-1,CASSEPRGRTGELFF
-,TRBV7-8,CASSWAGVGANVLTF
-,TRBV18,CASSPLQGWETQYF
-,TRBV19,CATNQAGDPSGYTF
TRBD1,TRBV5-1,CASSLAEGAQPQHF
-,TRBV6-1,CASSEDSGNTIYF
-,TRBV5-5,CASTSYREAGELFF
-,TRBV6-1,CASSVVWGPGGDTQYF
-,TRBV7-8,CASSLVGEGRDYEQYF
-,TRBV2,CAIRDFSYEQYF
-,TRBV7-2,CASSLERATEAFF
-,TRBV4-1,CASSQTQGGISGNTIYF
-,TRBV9,CASSRYYNEQFF
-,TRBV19,CASSMAEDQPQHF
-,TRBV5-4,CASSYDGDAGANVLTF
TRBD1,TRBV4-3,CASSHSGGVGELFF
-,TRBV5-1,CASSLGDITDTQYF
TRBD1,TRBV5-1,CASRPGAGGINEQFF
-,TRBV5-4,CASSLGVPVETQYF
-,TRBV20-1,CSASQTRGVGEKLFF
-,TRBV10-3,CAISARGEQSETQYF
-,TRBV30,CACPLRTEVGYTF
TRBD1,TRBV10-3,CAISETGGRNQPQHF
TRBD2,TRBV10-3,CATLLASGLAGYNEQFF
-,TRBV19,CASSEQGFTGELFF
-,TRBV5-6,CASRWGPDTDTQYF
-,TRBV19,CASSKGPGYGYTF
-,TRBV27,CAPPENTDTQYF
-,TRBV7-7,CASQGGPDNTEAFF
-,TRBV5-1,CASSHSWGVRTEAFF
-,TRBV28,CASRTGLYNEKLFF
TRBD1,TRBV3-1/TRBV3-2,CASSQGQGAADTQYF
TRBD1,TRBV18,CASSPSDRGQGNTDTQYF
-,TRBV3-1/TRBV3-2,CASSQEVEQYF
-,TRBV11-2,CASTPTGYEQYF
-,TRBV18,CASSPQSTYEQYF
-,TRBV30,CAWSVRRGGDSPLHF
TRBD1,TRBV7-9,CASSPGQGDEAFF
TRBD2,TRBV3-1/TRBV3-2,CASSQLAGQETQYF
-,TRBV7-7,CASSVDANTEAFF
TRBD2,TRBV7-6,CASSLEWTSGGPEYEQFF
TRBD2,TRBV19,CASSIEGTSGIYEQYF